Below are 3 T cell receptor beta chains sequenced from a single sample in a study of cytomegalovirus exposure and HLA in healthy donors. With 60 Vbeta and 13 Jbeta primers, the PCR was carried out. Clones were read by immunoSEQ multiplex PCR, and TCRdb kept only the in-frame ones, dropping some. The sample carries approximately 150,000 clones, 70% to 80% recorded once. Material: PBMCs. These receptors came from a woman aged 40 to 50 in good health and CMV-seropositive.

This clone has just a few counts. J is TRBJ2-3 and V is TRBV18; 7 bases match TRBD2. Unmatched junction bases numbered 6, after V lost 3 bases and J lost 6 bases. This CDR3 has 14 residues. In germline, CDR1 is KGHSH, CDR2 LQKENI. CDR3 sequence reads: CASSPRLAVDTQYF. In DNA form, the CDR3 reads TGTGCCAGCTCACCTAGACTAGCAGTGGATACGCAGTATTTT.

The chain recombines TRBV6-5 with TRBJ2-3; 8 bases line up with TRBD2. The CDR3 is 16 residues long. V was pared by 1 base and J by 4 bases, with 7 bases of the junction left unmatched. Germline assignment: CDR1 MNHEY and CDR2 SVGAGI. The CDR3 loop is CASSYYSGRGADTQYF. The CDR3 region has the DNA TGTGCCAGCAGTTACTACAGCGGGAGAGGGGCAGATACGCAGTATTTT.

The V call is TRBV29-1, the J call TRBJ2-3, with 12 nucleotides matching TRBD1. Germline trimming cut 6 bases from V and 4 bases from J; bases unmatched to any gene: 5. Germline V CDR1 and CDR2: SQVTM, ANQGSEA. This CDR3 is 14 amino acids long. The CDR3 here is CSVDGTGGSDTQYF. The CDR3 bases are TGCAGCGTCGACGGGACAGGGGGCTCAGATACGCAGTATTTT.